A selection of T cell receptor beta chains follows, all from one sample in a study of early T cells in non-severe SARS-CoV-2 infection. TCRdb re-derived calls from the 5' RACE reads in MiXCR, one entry per CDR3 protein. The table includes around 67,000 distinct CDR3 sequences, more than 9.5% detected once. The input for sequencing was whole blood, taken at baseline. Receptors originate from an adult who was a healthcare worker with PCR-confirmed SARS-CoV-2 infection or an uninfected control (not recorded which). The CDR3 runs from the conserved cysteine through the conserved F or W. A D gene is named only where the DNA matches it firmly. A clone size is listed for some rows: how often the clone was seen (once, few, many), or a class if it is expanded.

V	size	D	J	DNA	CDR3
TRBV29-1	few	NA	TRBJ1-1	TGCAGCGTCCGGAACACTGAAGCTTTCTTT	CSVRNTEAFF
TRBV24-1	many	TRBD1	TRBJ1-5	TGTGCCACCAGGGACAGGGCGGGACAGCCCCAGCATTTT	CATRDRAGQPQHF
TRBV10-3	few	NA	TRBJ2-6	TGTGCCATCAGTGACCTCGTTGGAGGGGCCAACGTCCTGACTTTC	CAISDLVGGANVLTF
TRBV6-2/TRBV6-3	many	NA	TRBJ1-2	TGTGCCAGTCTGCTACGGGAGGGACGGGAATATGGCTACACCTTC	CASLLREGREYGYTF
TRBV7-2	many	NA	TRBJ2-3	TGTGCCAGCAGCCCGGACTATGGCACAGATACGCAGTATTTT	CASSPDYGTDTQYF
TRBV2	NA	NA	TRBJ1-4	TGTGCCAGCAGTGAAGGGCAGCAAGTCGCTGAAAAACTGTTTTTT	CASSEGQQVAEKLFF
TRBV7-9	few	NA	TRBJ1-4	TGTGCCAGCAGCTTAGGGGATGCAACTAATGAAAAACTGTTTTTT	CASSLGDATNEKLFF
TRBV5-4	few	TRBD1	TRBJ1-2	TGTGCCAGCAGCTTGGTTGACAGGGTGATTGGCTACACCTTC	CASSLVDRVIGYTF
TRBV11-2	many	NA	TRBJ2-1	TGTGCCAGCAGCTTAGAGGGCGGCCTTTACAGTGAGCAGTTCTTC	CASSLEGGLYSEQFF
TRBV12-3/TRBV12-4	NA	NA	TRBJ2-3	TGTGCCAGCAGTTTAATCGGGGATACGCAGTATTTT	CASSLIGDTQYF
TRBV21-1	NA	NA	TRBJ1-2	TGTGCCAGCAGCAACGTTGCCAGGGGGCTTATAAACTATGGCTACACCTTC	CASSNVARGLINYGYTF
TRBV7-6	NA	NA	TRBJ2-5	TGTGCCAGCAGCTTAGCCCTAGGAGAGACCCAGTACTTC	CASSLALGETQYF
TRBV7-9	few	NA	TRBJ2-7	TGTGCCAGCAGCTTAGACGCTAAGGGGCACGAGCAGTACTTC	CASSLDAKGHEQYF
TRBV5-4	many	NA	TRBJ2-7	TGTGCCAGCAGCTCTCAGGGGGGGGAGCAGTACTTC	CASSSQGGEQYF
TRBV6-6	few	NA	TRBJ1-3	TGTGCCAGCAGCCCCACTGGAAACACCATATATTTT	CASSPTGNTIYF
TRBV6-2/TRBV6-3	many	TRBD1	TRBJ1-1	TGTGCCAGCAGTTACTGGGGACAGGGGACTAATAGCGCTTTCTTT	CASSYWGQGTNSAFF
TRBV11-2	many	TRBD1	TRBJ2-5	TGTGCCAGCAGCTCACGGACAGGGGGCGGGCAGACCCAGTACTTC	CASSSRTGGGQTQYF
TRBV3-1	NA	NA	TRBJ1-5	TGTGCCAGCAGCCAAGATGGGGGCCGGCAGCCCCAGCATTTT	CASSQDGGRQPQHF
TRBV7-8	NA	NA	TRBJ2-7	TGTGCCAGCAGCTTCGGGAGTATCTCCTACGAGCAGTACTTC	CASSFGSISYEQYF
TRBV24-1	few	TRBD2	TRBJ2-3	TGTGCCACCAGTGATTTGGGGAGGGGCACAGATACGCAGTATTTT	CATSDLGRGTDTQYF
TRBV6-1	NA	NA	TRBJ1-5	TGTGCCAGCAGTGAAGGTGTTAGCGGCAATCAGCCCCAGCATTTT	CASSEGVSGNQPQHF
TRBV7-8	few	NA	TRBJ1-5	TGTGCCAGCAGCTTAGAGAGTCAGCCCCAGCATTTT	CASSLESQPQHF
TRBV30	many	TRBD1	TRBJ1-3	TGTGCCTGGAGTGAGGGGGCCGCCTCTGGAAACACCATATATTTT	CAWSEGAASGNTIYF
TRBV29-1	few	TRBD1	TRBJ2-7	TGCAGCGTTAGGACAGGCTACGAGCAGTACTTC	CSVRTGYEQYF
TRBV5-4	NA	TRBD2	TRBJ2-2	TGTGCTATCAAGCGGGAGCCCGGGGAGCTGTTTTTT	CAIKREPGELFF
TRBV10-2	NA	TRBD2	TRBJ2-5	TGCGCCAGTTTCGGGACTAGCGGCGGTCAGACCCAGTACTTC	CASFGTSGGQTQYF
TRBV7-2	NA	TRBD2	TRBJ2-3	TGTGCCAGCAGCACTCGAGGACTAGCGGGAGGGCCTTCCACAGATACGCAGTATTTT	CASSTRGLAGGPSTDTQYF
TRBV7-2	few	TRBD2	TRBJ2-7	TGTGCCAGCAGCCAGACGACTAGCGGGGGCTACGAGCAGTACTTC	CASSQTTSGGYEQYF
TRBV29-1	NA	NA	TRBJ2-7	TGCAGCGTTCGGGACACCCTCTCCTACGAGCAGTACTTC	CSVRDTLSYEQYF
TRBV20-1	few	NA	TRBJ1-2	TGCAGTGCTAGAGATAACAACGGCTACACCTTC	CSARDNNGYTF
TRBV12-3/TRBV12-4	few	NA	TRBJ1-2	TGTGCCAGCCTAGATTGGGGGGGAGCTGGCTACACCTTC	CASLDWGGAGYTF
TRBV5-4	few	TRBD1	TRBJ2-7	TGTGCCAGCAGCGGGACAGGGACCCACGAGCAGTACTTC	CASSGTGTHEQYF
TRBV4-1	few	TRBD2	TRBJ2-2	TGCGCCAGCAGCAGAAATAGCGGGGGGGACACCGGGGAGCTGTTTTTT	CASSRNSGGDTGELFF
TRBV5-1	many	NA	TRBJ1-2	TGCGCCAGCAGTCTCTCCCCCCAGGCAGGGCAGCATTTCGGGGGCTACACCTTC	CASSLSPQAGQHFGGYTF
TRBV19	many	NA	TRBJ2-6	TGTGCCAGTAGTATTTCGGGTCTGAGCTCTGGGGCCAACGTCCTGACTTTC	CASSISGLSSGANVLTF
TRBV5-1	many	TRBD1	TRBJ1-2	TGCGCCAGCAGCCCCGGACAGGGAAATGGCTACACCTTC	CASSPGQGNGYTF
TRBV7-2	few	NA	TRBJ2-1	TGTGCCAGCAGCTTTCCTCCCGGGGGGCGCAGCAATGAGCAGTTCTTC	CASSFPPGGRSNEQFF
TRBV11-2	few	NA	TRBJ2-7	TGTGCCAGCAGCCCAAGAGGAGGGGACTACGAGCAGTACTTC	CASSPRGGDYEQYF
TRBV7-8	many	NA	TRBJ2-7	TGTGCCAGCAGCTTAGTACGGGGGAGGACTTCCTACGAGCAGTACTTC	CASSLVRGRTSYEQYF
TRBV3-1	few	TRBD2	TRBJ2-5	TGTGCCAGCAGCCAAACTAGCGTTGAGACCCAGTACTTC	CASSQTSVETQYF
TRBV19	many	TRBD1	TRBJ2-7	TGTGCCAGTAGTCGGACAGGTGACTCCTACGAGCAGTACTTC	CASSRTGDSYEQYF
TRBV5-5	many	NA	TRBJ2-1	TGTGCCAGCAGCTCGTCGGTCAGTCAAGGGGGTGAGCAGTTCTTC	CASSSSVSQGGEQFF
TRBV6-4	many	NA	TRBJ2-1	TGTGCCAGCAGTGACTCAGCGGGCTCCTACAATGAGCAGTTCTTC	CASSDSAGSYNEQFF
TRBV11-2	NA	NA	TRBJ1-5	TGTGCCAGCAGCTTATCGGGGGATCAGCCCCAGCATTTT	CASSLSGDQPQHF